The 7 T cell receptor beta chains below were found in one sample sequenced in a study of blood T cells in healthy people across ages. Then a second PCR, running roughly 7 to 11 cycles, was carried out with a sample-barcoded 5' primer and a J-beta primer mix. Via MiXCR, TCRdb re-called the 5' RACE reads, giving one row per CDR3 protein. This table holds around 800,000 distinct CDR3 sequences, 53% found once. The source material was blood. The receptors shown here come from a man at least 80 years old in good health.

This rearrangement joins TRBV20-1 to TRBJ2-1, with 7 bases identical to TRBD2. Germline V gene lookup returns CDR1 DFQATT and CDR2 SNEGSKA (reference sequence). Trimming removed 0 bases from V and 7 bases from J; junction bases left unmatched: 15. The CDR3 totals 17 residues. CDR3 DNA: TGCAGTGCTAGAGATCTCGGGCTAGCGGTTAGAGGGAATGAGCAGTTCTTC. This translates into CSARDLGLAVRGNEQFF.

This sequence joins TRBV29-1 and TRBJ2-5; 8 bases align to TRBD1. J gave up 5 bases and V 2 bases, and 13 bases lay outside the gene matches. This CDR3 is built from 16 residues. The germline V gene encodes CDR1 SQVTM and CDR2 ANQGSEA. CDR3 sequence (DNA): TGCAGCGTTGAATCGTCGGCAGGGGGCGCGGAGGAGACCCAGTACTTC. This translates into CSVESSAGGAEETQYF.

The chain employs TRBV3-1 and TRBJ1-1, with D unresolved. Trimming took off 2 bases at V and 4 bases at J, with 5 bases between the two ends. The CDR3 runs 12 residues. The germline CDR1 and CDR2 sequences are LGHDT and YNNKEL (reference sequence). The chain's CDR3 is CASSQTLTEAFF. The CDR3 nucleotides are TGTGCCAGCAGCCAAACTCTCACTGAAGCTTTCTTT.

The rearrangement joins TRBV3-1 to TRBJ2-4; D unclear. The CDR3 runs to 14 residues. V shed 4 bases and J shed 2 bases, with 9 bases lying between them. CDR1 LGHDT and CDR2 YNNKEL come from the germline V gene (reference sequence). The CDR3 region has the DNA TGTGCCAGCAGCCCGGAGTGGACCAAAAACATTCAGTACTTC. Translation: CASSPEWTKNIQYF.

This clonotype was seen a handful of times. The rearrangement links TRBV29-1 to TRBJ2-1, with D tentatively TRBD2 (5 bases). From germline, CDR1 is SQVTM and CDR2 ANQGSEA. The CDR3 sequence is 14 residues long. Trimming left V 6 bases short and J 7 bases short, with 19 bases between. CDR3 sequence (DNA): TGCAGCGTCCGTAGTTCGGGGAGATTGAATGAGCAGTTCTTC. As protein: CSVRSSGRLNEQFF.

In its sample, this clonotype was seen once. The chain employs TRBV10-3 and TRBJ2-5; D not resolved. The J call could be wrong; TRBJ2-7 is a better fit for the DNA end. The germline gives CDR1 ENHRY, CDR2 SYGVKD. This CDR3 is 15 amino acids long. CDR3 DNA sequence: TGTGCCATCGCCCCAGTGGGTCCACAGCATTACGAGCAGTACTTC. Translated, it gives CAIAPVGPQHYEQYF.

The genes are TRBV18 and TRBJ2-1; maybe TRBD2 (7 bases). Germline lookup yields CDR1 KGHSH and CDR2 LQKENI. The V end lost 4 bases, the J end lost 0 bases, and 25 bases lay between the germline ends. This CDR3 is built from 20 residues. The CDR3 nucleotides are TGTGCCAGCTCACAGCCCCCGAGCCAGGGAGGGGGGGGCTCCTACAATGAGCAGTTCTTC. This sequence encodes CASSQPPSQGGGGSYNEQFF. The complete variable domain, with remaining parts taken from reference TRBV18 and TRBJ2-1, reads NAGVMQNPRHLVRRRGQEARLRCSPMKGHSHVYWYRQLPEEGLKFMVYLQKENIIDESGMPKERFSAEFPKEGPSILRIQQVVRGDSAAYFCASSQPPSQGGGGSYNEQFFGPGTRLTVL.